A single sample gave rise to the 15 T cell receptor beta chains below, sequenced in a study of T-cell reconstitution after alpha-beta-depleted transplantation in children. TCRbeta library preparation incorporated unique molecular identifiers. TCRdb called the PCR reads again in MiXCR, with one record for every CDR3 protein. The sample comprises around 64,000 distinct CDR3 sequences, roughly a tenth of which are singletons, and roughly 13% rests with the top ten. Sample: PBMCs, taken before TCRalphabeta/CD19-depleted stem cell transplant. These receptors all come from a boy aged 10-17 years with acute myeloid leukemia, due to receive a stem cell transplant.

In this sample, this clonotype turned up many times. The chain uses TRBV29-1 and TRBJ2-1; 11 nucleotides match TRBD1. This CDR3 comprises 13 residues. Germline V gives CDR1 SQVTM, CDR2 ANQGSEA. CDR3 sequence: CTTGTGGYNEQFF. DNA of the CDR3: TGCACGACCGGGACAGGGGGATACAATGAGCAGTTCTTC.

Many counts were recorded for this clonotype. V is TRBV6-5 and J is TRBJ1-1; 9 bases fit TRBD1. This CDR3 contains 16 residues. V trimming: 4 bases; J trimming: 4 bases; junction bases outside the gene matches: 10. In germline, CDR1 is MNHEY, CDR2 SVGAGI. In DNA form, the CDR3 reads TGTGCCAGCAGTTCGTGGGGGACAGGGCTGCGCACTGAAGCTTTCTTT. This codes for CASSSWGTGLRTEAFF.

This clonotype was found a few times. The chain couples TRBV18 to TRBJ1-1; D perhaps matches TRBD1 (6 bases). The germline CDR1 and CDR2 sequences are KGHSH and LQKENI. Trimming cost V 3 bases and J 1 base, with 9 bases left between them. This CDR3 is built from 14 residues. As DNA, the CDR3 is TGTGCCAGCTCACCGGGACACGCGAACACTGAAGCTTTCTTT. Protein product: CASSPGHANTEAFF.

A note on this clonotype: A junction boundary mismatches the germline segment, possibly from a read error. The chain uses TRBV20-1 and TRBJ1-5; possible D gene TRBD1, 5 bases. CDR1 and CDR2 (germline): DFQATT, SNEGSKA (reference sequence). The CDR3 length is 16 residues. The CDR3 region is CSARARDGLLQSPRHF. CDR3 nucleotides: TGCAGTGCTAGAGCAAGGGACGGACTACTCCAATCGCCCCGGCATTTT.

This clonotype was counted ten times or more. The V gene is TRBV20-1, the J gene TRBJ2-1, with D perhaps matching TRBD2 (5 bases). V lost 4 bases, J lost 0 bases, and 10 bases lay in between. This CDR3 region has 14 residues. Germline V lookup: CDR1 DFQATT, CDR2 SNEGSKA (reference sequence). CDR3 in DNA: TGCAGTGCTACCGGGGTTATCTCCTACAATGAGCAGTTCTTC. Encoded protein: CSATGVISYNEQFF.

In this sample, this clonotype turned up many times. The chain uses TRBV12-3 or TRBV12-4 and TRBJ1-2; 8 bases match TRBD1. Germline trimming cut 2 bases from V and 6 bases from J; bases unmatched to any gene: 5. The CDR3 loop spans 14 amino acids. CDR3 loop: CASSLSTGVHGYTF. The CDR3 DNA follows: TGTGCCAGCAGTTTATCGACAGGGGTGCATGGCTACACCTTC.

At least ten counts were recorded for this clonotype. The CDR3 loop reads CASKETGAYEQYF. DNA of the CDR3: TGTGCCAGCAAAGAGACAGGGGCCTACGAGCAGTACTTC. The chain links TRBV6-2 or TRBV6-3 to TRBJ2-7; 8 nucleotides line up with TRBD1. Looked up from germline, CDR1 is MNHEY and CDR2 is SVGEGT. J lost 2 bases, V lost 7 bases, and 4 bases had no gene match. The CDR3 is 13 amino acids.

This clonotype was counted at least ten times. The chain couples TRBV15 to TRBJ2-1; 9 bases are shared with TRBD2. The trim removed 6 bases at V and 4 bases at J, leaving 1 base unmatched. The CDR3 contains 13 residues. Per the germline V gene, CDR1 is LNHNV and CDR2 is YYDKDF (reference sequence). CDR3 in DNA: TGTGCCACCAGTCTAGCGGGGTACAATGAGCAGTTCTTC. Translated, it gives CATSLAGYNEQFF.

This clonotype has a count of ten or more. The CDR3 bases are TGTGCCAGCTCCACAGATACGCAGTATTTT. Amino acid sequence: CASSTDTQYF. V usage is TRBV12-3 or TRBV12-4 and J usage is TRBJ2-3; no definite D call. The CDR3 spans 10 residues. The V end lost 8 bases, the J end lost 2 bases, and 2 bases lay between the germline ends.

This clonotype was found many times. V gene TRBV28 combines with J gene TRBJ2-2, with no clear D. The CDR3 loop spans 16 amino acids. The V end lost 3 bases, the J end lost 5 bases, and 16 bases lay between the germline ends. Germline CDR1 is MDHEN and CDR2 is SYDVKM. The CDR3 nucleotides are TGTGCCAGCAGTTTTGGGCCAATGGGAACGACCGGGGAGCTGTTTTTT. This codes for CASSFGPMGTTGELFF.

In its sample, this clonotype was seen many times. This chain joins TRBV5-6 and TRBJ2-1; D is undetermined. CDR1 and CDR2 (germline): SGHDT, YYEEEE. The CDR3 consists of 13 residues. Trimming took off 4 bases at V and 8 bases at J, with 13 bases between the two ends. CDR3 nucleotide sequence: TGTGCCAGCAGCCTGGTCCGACCCGATGAGCAGTTCTTC. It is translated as CASSLVRPDEQFF.

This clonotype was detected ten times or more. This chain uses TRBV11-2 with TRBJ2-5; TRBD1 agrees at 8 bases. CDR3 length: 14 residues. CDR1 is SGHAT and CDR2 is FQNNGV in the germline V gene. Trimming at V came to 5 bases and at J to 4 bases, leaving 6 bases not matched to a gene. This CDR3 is CASSKGQGGETQYF. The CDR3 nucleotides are TGTGCCAGCAGCAAAGGACAGGGTGGAGAGACCCAGTACTTC.

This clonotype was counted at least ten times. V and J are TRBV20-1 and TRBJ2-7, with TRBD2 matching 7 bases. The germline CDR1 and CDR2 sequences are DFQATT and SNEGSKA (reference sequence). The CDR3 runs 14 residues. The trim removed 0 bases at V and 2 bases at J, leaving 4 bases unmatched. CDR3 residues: CSARDPGGTYEQYV. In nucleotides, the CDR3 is TGCAGTGCTAGAGATCCCGGGGGGACCTACGAGCAGTACGTC.

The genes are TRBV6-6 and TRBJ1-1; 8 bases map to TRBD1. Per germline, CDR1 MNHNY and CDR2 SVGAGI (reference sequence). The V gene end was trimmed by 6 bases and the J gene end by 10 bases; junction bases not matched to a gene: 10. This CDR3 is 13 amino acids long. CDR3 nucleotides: TGTGCCAGCAGCCAAACAGGGGGTGGTCGAGCTTTCTTT. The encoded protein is CASSQTGGGRAFF.

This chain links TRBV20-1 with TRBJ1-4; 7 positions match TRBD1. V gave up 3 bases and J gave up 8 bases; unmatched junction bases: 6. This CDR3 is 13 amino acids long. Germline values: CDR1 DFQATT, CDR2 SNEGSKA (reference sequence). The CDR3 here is CSASDRAREKLFF. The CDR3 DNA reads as TGCAGTGCTAGTGACAGGGCGAGGGAAAAACTGTTTTTT.